Here is one TCR beta chain with its context. No cognate antigen has been identified for it. No base quality information exists; no much larger clone differs at one position. Taken with the paper, the label for time point translates to: roughly 2 years on ibrutinib. For TCR beta library preparation, about 2 micrograms of genomic DNA was extracted from cryopreserved PBMCs. Longitudinal blood samples from CLL patients on ibrutinib monotherapy were analyzed using high-throughput TCR beta sequencing. Patients were enrolled in a phase 2 open-label single-center ibrutinib monotherapy trial. On a MiSeq, deep resolution sequencing aimed for a depth between 1 in 1 million and 1 in 200,000 T cells, with each clonotype covered approximately 10x on average. TCR beta libraries were generated with the immunoSEQ hsTCRB Kit. The source study handled its data this way. The data were analyzed with ImmunoSEQ Analyzer and ImmunoSEQ Data Assistant, and V, D and J gene assignments followed IMGT definitions. Clonality was computed as one minus normalized Shannon entropy of productive rearrangement frequencies, ranging from 0 to 1. Public clonotype analysis was restricted to overrepresented clonotypes comprising at least 0.05% of each patient's repertoire. More than ten repertoires from age-matched healthy donors, obtained from immuneACCESS, served as clonality controls. The immuneACCESS repertoire file appears here via TCRdb, limited to in-frame rearrangements. These files lack a portion of the clones; in checked studies, under half of the deficit traces to unresolved V genes, and the cause of the others is not known. V and J calls and clone size are copied from that table; D and trimming were computed from the DNA. The table for this sample lists 20,000 to 30,000 clones; roughly 70% of them were counted only once. The ten largest clones capture 28% of the sample.

The data were taken from a study of cytotoxic CD8 clonotypes in ibrutinib-treated CLL (dated by TCRdb to 2020 to 2023). For the wider study: In this cohort, some 14 patients were treatment-naive and some 10 were relapsed/refractory, while 17 to 18 had unmutated IGHV. Partial responses were observed in roughly 24 patients and complete responses in 2; after a median follow-up of 68 months, remission was maintained in 15 or so patients and progression was observed in approximately 12. Samples at response were collected after a median of roughly 13 months of treatment, with a range of about 6 to 40 months. Cryopreserved peripheral blood mononuclear cells were obtained prior to treatment, at the time of response, and at either disease progression or sustained remission. An average of around 250,000 productive templates and 94,082 productive rearrangements was obtained per sample. Every sample from remission and from progressive disease was obtained while the patients were still on ibrutinib. Of the 86 participants in the trial, approximately 25 had longitudinal samples available. Broad study findings and their caveats: Baseline clonality exceeded that of age-matched healthy donors and correlated strongly with circulating CD8+ T-cell counts. Clonality rose at ibrutinib response, remained stable during sustained remission, and dropped back toward baseline at progression. Public clonotypes were found to be uncommon and were observed to contract or remain stable during treatment; the increase in clonality was shown to reflect expansion of private clonotypes at ibrutinib response. Sampling times were not matched between sustained-remission and progressing patients, and lymph node repertoires were not studied.

Including the terminal cysteine and phenylalanine, the CDR3 comprises 16 residues. The DNA shown is the 48-base CDR3, in frame from base 1. At the junction V is shortened by 3 bases and J by 0 bases; bases outside the gene matches: 2. CDR1 and CDR2, looked up from the germline V gene (reference sequence), are SEHNR and FQNEAQ. The source was PBMCs, collected after 24 months of ibrutinib treatment. Here the chain combines TRBV7-9 and TRBJ2-3; the central 11 bases match TRBD2. The sequence derives from a human donor with chronic lymphocytic leukemia. This receptor has the CDR3 CASSFLAGGSTDTQYF. The nucleotide sequence reads as follows: TGTGCCAGCAGCTTTCTAGCGGGGGGTAGCACAGATACGCAGTATTTT. The CDR3 plus the reference TRBV7-9 and TRBJ2-3 genes for the other parts give the full variable domain: DTGVSQNPRHKITKRGQNVTFRCDPISEHNRLYWYRQTLGQGPEFLTYFQNEAQLEKSRLLSDRFSAERPKGSFSTLEIQRTEQGDSAMYLCASSFLAGGSTDTQYFGPGTRLTVL.